Shown below are 5 T cell receptor beta chains from a single sample sequenced in a study of T cell responses to AZD1222 COVID-19 vaccine. The method was immunoSEQ multiplex PCR; TCRdb's version includes in-frame clones alone and lacks a portion of them. The table shows over 150,000 clones, with 85% to 95% occurring only once. Sequencing was performed on peripheral blood, taken 28 days after the second AZD1222 dose. Receptors originate from an adult who received the AZD1222 COVID-19 vaccine.

J is TRBJ1-2 and V is TRBV27; possible D gene TRBD1, 6 bases. Trimming removed 0 bases from V and 2 bases from J, with 7 bases in between. The CDR3 is 14 residues long. The germline CDR1 and CDR2 sequences are MNHEY and SMNVEV (reference sequence). CDR3 bases: TGTGCCAGCAGTTTATCCACAGGGAACTATGGCTACACCTTC. Residues: CASSLSTGNYGYTF.

The genes are TRBV11-3 and TRBJ1-1, with D tentatively TRBD1 (5 bases). The CDR3 runs to 15 residues. Trimming took 1 base from V and 4 from J, leaving 13 bases between them. Germline CDR1 and CDR2: SGHNT and YENEEA. In DNA, the CDR3 is TGTGCCAGCAGCTTAGTCACCGGGGGTCGCACTGAAGCTTTCTTT. It yields the protein CASSLVTGGRTEAFF.

The V call is TRBV15, the J call TRBJ1-4; 12 positions agree with TRBD1. In germline, CDR1 is LNHNV, CDR2 YYDKDF (reference sequence). This CDR3 comprises 14 residues. The V gene end was trimmed by 5 bases and the J gene end by 8 bases; junction bases not matched to a gene: 3. This CDR3 reads CATSRDRGREKLFF. The CDR3 DNA sequence: TGTGCCACCAGCCGGGACAGGGGGCGAGAAAAACTGTTTTTT.

For the CDR3, the DNA is TGTGCCACCAGTGATACCGGGACTAGCGGGAGAGAACAAGAGACCCAGTACTTC. Protein sequence: CATSDTGTSGREQETQYF. The V gene is TRBV24-1, the J gene TRBJ2-5; 14 nucleotides line up with TRBD2. In germline, CDR1 is KGHDR, CDR2 SFDVKD. V lost 3 bases to trimming and J lost 2 bases; unmatched junction nucleotides: 7. The CDR3 spans 18 residues.

The chain uses TRBV27 and TRBJ2-1, with D possibly being TRBD2 (5 bases). The CDR3 has 14 amino acids. V gave up 0 bases and J gave up 3 bases, with 6 bases separating them. From germline, CDR1 is MNHEY and CDR2 SMNVEV (reference sequence). The CDR3 loop reads CASSLSGIYNEQFF. The CDR3 DNA sequence: TGTGCCAGCAGTTTATCCGGGATCTACAATGAGCAGTTCTTC.